This T cell receptor (beta chain) was obtained from a study of identical twins. From the 5' RACE reads, TCRdb called clonotypes with MiXCR, one entry per CDR3 protein. The sample holds fewer than 900,000 distinct CDR3 sequences; over 15% are singletons and the top ten take around 13%. This clonotype was found once. The CDR3 sequence is 15 residues long. Germline V CDR1 and CDR2: KGHSH, LQKENI. V was pared by 3 bases and J by 1 base, with 10 bases between. This sample also belongs to another study, concerning T cells expressing NK-cell markers. That source adds: Several donors showed these clonotypes also leading the CD3+CD56-NKG2C+ fraction.

The TCR comes from a woman younger than 30 in good health. The rearrangement joins TRBV18 to TRBJ1-5; D remains ambiguous. Sequencing was carried out using PBMCs. The CDR3 coding sequence is TGTGCCAGCTCACCTTCGACGGGAAGCAATCAGCCCCAGCATTTT. Translating gives CASSPSTGSNQPQHF.